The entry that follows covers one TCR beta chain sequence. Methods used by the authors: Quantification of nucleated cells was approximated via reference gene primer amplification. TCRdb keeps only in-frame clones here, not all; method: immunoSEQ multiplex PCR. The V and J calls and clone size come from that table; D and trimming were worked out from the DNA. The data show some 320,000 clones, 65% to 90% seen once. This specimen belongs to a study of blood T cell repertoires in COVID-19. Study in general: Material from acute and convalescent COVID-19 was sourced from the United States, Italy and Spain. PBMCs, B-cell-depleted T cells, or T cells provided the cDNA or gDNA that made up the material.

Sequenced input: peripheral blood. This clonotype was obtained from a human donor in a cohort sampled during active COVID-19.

The CDR3 region is CASTIGTGRTSPLHF. CDR3 DNA: TGTGCCAGCACCATAGGGACAGGGAGGACTTCACCCCTCCACTTT. The chain recombines TRBV6-5 with TRBJ1-6; 9 bases are a match to TRBD1. Germline-derived CDR1 and CDR2 are MNHEY and SVGAGI. The J segment lost 9 bases and the V segment lost 7 bases, leaving 10 bases of the junction unmatched. CDR3 length: 15 amino acids.